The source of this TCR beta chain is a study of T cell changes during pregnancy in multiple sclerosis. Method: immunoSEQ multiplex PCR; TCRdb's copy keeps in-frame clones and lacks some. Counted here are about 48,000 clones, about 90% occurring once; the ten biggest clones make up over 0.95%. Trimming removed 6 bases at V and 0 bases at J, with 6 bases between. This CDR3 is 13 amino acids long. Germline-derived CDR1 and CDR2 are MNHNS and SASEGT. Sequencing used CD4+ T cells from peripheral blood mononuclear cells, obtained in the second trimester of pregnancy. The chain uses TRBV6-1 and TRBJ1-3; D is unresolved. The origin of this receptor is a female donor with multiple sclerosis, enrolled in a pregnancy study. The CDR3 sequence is CASRQLSGNTIYF. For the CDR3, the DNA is TGTGCCAGCAGACAGCTCTCTGGAAACACCATATATTTT.